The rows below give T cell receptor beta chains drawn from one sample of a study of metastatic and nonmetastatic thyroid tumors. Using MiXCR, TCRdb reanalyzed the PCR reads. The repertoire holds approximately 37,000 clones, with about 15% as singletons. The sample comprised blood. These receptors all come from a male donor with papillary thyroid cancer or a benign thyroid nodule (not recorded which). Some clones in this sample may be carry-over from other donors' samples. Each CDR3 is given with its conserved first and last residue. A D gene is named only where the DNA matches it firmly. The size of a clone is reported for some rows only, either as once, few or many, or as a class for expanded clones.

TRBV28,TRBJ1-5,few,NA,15,TGTGCCAGCAGTCGAGCCCCAGGGGTCGGGCAGCCCCAGCATTTT,CASSRAPGVGQPQHF
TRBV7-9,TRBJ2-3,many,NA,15,TGTGCCAGCAGCTCCCAAGGGGTGGGAACAGATACGCAGTATTTT,CASSSQGVGTDTQYF
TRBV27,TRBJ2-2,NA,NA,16,TGTGCCAGCAGTCCCCAGGTAGGGCGTCACACCTGGGAGCTGTTTTTT,CASSPQVGRHTWELFF
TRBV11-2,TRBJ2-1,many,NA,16,TGTGCCAGCAGCTCTGGGGGGCGGGTCCCCTACAATGAGCAGTTCTTC,CASSSGGRVPYNEQFF
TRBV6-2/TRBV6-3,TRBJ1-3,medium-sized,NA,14,TGTGCCAGCAGTTACTCCTCACCGGGAAACACCATATATTTT,CASSYSSPGNTIYF
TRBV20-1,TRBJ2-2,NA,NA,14,TGCAGTGCTTACAGTGTCTGTGACACCGGGGAGCTGTTTTTT,CSAYSVCDTGELFF
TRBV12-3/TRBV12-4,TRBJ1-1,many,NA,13,TGTGCCAGCAGCGCAGGGATGAACACTGAAGCTTTCTTT,CASSAGMNTEAFF
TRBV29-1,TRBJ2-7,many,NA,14,TGCAGCGTTGTCCCCCGGACAGACTCCTACGAGCAGTACTTC,CSVVPRTDSYEQYF
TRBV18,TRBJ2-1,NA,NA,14,TGTGCCAGCTCACCACTAGGCGCATACAATGAGCAGTTCTTC,CASSPLGAYNEQFF
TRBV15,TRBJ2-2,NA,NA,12,TGTGCCACCAGCAGAGATTTCGGGGGTCTGTTTTTT,CATSRDFGGLFF
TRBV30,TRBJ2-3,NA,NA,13,TGTGCCTTGGGGGAAAACCCCACAGATACGCAGTATTTT,CALGENPTDTQYF
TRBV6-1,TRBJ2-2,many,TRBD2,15,TGTGCCAGCGGACGTAGCGGGAGTAGCACCGGGGAGCTGTTTTTT,CASGRSGSSTGELFF
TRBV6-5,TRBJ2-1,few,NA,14,TGTGCCAGCAGTTACGACCGGACTCCATATGAGCAGTTCTTC,CASSYDRTPYEQFF
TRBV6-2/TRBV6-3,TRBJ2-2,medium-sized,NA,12,TGTGCCAGCAAGTATGTCGGGGGGGAGCTGTTTTTT,CASKYVGGELFF
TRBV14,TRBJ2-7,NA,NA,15,TGTGCCAGCAGCCAACGCTCTAGCGAGTTGGGGGAGCAGTACTTC,CASSQRSSELGEQYF
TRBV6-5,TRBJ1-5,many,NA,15,TGTGCCAGCAGTTACCTGGGAAGAAGCAATCAGCCCCAGCATTTT,CASSYLGRSNQPQHF
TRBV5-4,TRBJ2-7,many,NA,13,TGTGCCAGCAGTCCGGACAGAACCTACGAGCAGTACTTC,CASSPDRTYEQYF
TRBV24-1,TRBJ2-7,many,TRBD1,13,TGTGCCCCCGGGACAGTCCTAACCTACGAGCAGTACTTC,CAPGTVLTYEQYF
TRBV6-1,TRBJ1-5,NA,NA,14,TGTGCCAGCCTACAGGGCATTAGCAATCAGCCCCAGCATTTT,CASLQGISNQPQHF
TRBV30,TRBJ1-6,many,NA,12,TGTGCCTGGAGTTTAGTTGGTTCACCCCTCCACTTT,CAWSLVGSPLHF
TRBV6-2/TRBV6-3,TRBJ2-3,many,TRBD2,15,TGTGCCAGCAGTTATCCTAGCGGGAGGGCGGATACGCAGTATTTT,CASSYPSGRADTQYF
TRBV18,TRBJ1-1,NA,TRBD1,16,TGTGCCAGCTCACCACCCTCCAGGGGGTCGAACACTGAAGCTTTCTTT,CASSPPSRGSNTEAFF
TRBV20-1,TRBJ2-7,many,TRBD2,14,TGCAGTGCTCCAGCGCCGGGACTAGGGGACGAGCAGTACTTC,CSAPAPGLGDEQYF
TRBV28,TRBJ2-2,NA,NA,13,TGTGCCAGCCAGGAGTACACTACCGGGGAGCTGTTTTTT,CASQEYTTGELFF
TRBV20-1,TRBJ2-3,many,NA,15,TGCAGTGCTCCCCCACTGGTGCCGAGCACAGATACGCAGTATTTT,CSAPPLVPSTDTQYF
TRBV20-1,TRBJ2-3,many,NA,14,TGCAGTGCTAGGGGGGGAGTCGGCACAGATACGCAGTATTTT,CSARGGVGTDTQYF
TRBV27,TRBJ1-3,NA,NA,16,TGTGCCAGCGCACTAAACAGAGACTCCTCTGGAAACACCATATATTTT,CASALNRDSSGNTIYF
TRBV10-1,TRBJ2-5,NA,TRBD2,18,TGCGCCAGCAGAGAGAAGGGACTAAGGGAGGGCCGCGGGGAGACCCAGTACTTC,CASREKGLREGRGETQYF
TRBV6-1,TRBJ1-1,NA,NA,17,TGTGCCAGCAGTGGAATATTTACCGCTGTCGGGAACACTGAAGCCTTATTT,CASSGIFTAVGNTEALF
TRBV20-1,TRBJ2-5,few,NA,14,TGCAGTGCTAGAGATTTGGGGGAGGTGGAGACCCAGTACTTC,CSARDLGEVETQYF
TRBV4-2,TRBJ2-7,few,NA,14,TGTGCCAGCAGCCAAAAGGGTCGCTCCTACGAGCAGTACTTC,CASSQKGRSYEQYF
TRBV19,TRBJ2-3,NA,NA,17,TGTGCCAGTAGTGCGAGAAGACTGGGGTCTATCACAGATACACAGTATTTT,CASSARRLGSITDTQYF
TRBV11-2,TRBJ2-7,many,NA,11,TGTGCCAGCAGCTTAGCAGTCGAGCAGTACTTC,CASSLAVEQYF
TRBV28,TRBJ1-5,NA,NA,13,TGTGCCAGCAGCATGGGAGGGTCGCAGCCACAGCACTTT,CASSMGGSQPQHF
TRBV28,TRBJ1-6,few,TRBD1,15,TGTGCAAGCGGTACCGGGACAGAGAAAAATTCACCCCTCCACTTT,CASGTGTEKNSPLHF
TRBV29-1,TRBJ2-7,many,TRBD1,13,TGCAGCGCGACCGGGACAGGGACCTACGAGCAGTACTTC,CSATGTGTYEQYF
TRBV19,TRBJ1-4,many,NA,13,TGTGCCAGTAGTACCCGGACCCAAGAAAAACTGTTTTTT,CASSTRTQEKLFF
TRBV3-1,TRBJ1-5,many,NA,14,TGTGCCAGCAGCCAAGATGTAGGGGGTCAGCCCCAGCATTTT,CASSQDVGGQPQHF
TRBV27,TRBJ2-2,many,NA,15,TGTGCCAGCAGTTTAGTCGGGACGAACACCGGGGAGCTGTTTTTT,CASSLVGTNTGELFF
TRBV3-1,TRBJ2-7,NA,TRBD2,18,TGTGCCAGCAGCCAAGACCCCCCCCCCCTAGCGGAGATCTACGAGCAGTACTTC,CASSQDPPPLAEIYEQYF
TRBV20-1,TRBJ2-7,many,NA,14,TGCAGTGCTAGCAGCCCGGGACACCCCTACGAGCAGTACTTC,CSASSPGHPYEQYF
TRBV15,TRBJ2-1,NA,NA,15,TGTGCCACCAGCAGTGATGGGGCCAGGTACAATGAGCAGTTCTTC,CATSSDGARYNEQFF
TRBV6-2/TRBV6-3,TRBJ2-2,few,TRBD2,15,TGTGCCAGCAGTAGGAATAGCGGGAATCCAGGGGAGCTGTTTTTT,CASSRNSGNPGELFF
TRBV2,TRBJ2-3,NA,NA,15,TGTGCCAGCAGCAAACTAGCTGGAGGCTCGGATACGCTGTATTTT,CASSKLAGGSDTLYF
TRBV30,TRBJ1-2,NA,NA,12,TGTGCCTGGAGTGTTTCCGGCTATGGCTACACCTTC,CAWSVSGYGYTF
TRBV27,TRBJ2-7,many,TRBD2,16,TGTGCCAGCAGTCAGTCGCCCCTAGCGGGAGCCTACGAGCAGTACTTC,CASSQSPLAGAYEQYF
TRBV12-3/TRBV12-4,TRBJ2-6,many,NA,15,TGTGCCAGCAGTTTAGGTCCCTCTGGGGCCAACGTCCTGACTTTC,CASSLGPSGANVLTF
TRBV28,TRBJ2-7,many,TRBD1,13,TGTGCCAGCAACAGGGGTTTATCCTACGAGCAGTACTTC,CASNRGLSYEQYF
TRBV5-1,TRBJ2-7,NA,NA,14,TGCGCCAGCATCTTTTTGGACGCCACCTACGAGCAGTACTTC,CASIFLDATYEQYF
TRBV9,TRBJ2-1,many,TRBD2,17,TGTGCCAGCAGCGTAGTCCCTAGCGGGAATACCTACAATGAGCAGTTCTTC,CASSVVPSGNTYNEQFF
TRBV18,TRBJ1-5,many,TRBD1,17,TGTGCCAGCTCACGTCGCGGGGGGACAGGGTTCAATCAGCCCCAGCATTTT,CASSRRGGTGFNQPQHF
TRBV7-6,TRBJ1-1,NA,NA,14,TGTACCAGCAGCTTAGAGGCCTTTAACACTGAAGCTTTCTTT,CTSSLEAFNTEAFF
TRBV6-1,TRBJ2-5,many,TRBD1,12,TGTGCCACCAGGGGGTTACAAGAGACCCAGTACTTC,CATRGLQETQYF
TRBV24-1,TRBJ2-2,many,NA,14,TGTGCCACCAGTGACGCCACGTTGACCGGGGAGCTGTTTTTT,CATSDATLTGELFF
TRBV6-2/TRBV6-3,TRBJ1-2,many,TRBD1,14,TGTGCCAGCAGTTGGCCGGGACAGGGGGGGGGCTACACCTTC,CASSWPGQGGGYTF
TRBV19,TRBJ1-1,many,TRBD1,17,TGTGCCAGTAGTACCCAGGACAGGGGGCTAAGGAACACTGAAGCTTTCTTT,CASSTQDRGLRNTEAFF
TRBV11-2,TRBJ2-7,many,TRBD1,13,TGTGCCAGCAGTAGACAGGGATTTAACGAGCAGTACTTC,CASSRQGFNEQYF
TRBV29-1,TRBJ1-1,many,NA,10,TGCAGCGCCAAGAACACTGAAGCTTTCTTT,CSAKNTEAFF
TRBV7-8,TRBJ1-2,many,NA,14,TGTGCCAGCAGCTTAGCCACTTCGACAGGCGGCTACACCTTC,CASSLATSTGGYTF